A selection of T cell receptor beta chains follows, all from one sample in a study of T cell responses to AZD1222 COVID-19 vaccine. Some clones are missing from TCRdb's copy, which holds only in-frame ones; the method was immunoSEQ multiplex PCR. The sample has about 120,000 clones; 90% are singletons. The source material was peripheral blood, sampled on day 0 of AZD1222 vaccination. Every receptor here comes from an adult in good health. Both conserved end residues are part of each CDR3. Each record gives: D gene, CDR3 length, clone size, J gene, V gene, CDR3 DNA, CDR3 protein. The D gene is left open where the match is weak. Some rows mark clone size as missing; the rest say once, few, many or name a class of expanded clone.

-,13,few,TRBJ1-1,TRBV5-1,TGCGCCAGCAGCTTGAATACGAACACTGAAGCTTTCTTT,CASSLNTNTEAFF
-,16,-,TRBJ2-7,TRBV6-5,TGTGCCAGCAGTTACGACCCGGCTGGACATCCCTACGAGCAGTACTTC,CASSYDPAGHPYEQYF
-,12,-,TRBJ2-1,TRBV18,TGTGCCAGCTCACCAGCGAGCGATGAGCAGTTCTTC,CASSPASDEQFF
-,16,-,TRBJ2-5,TRBV24-1,TGTGCCACCAGTGATCCGGCAGGGGGGGGCGCACGGACCCAGTACTTC,CATSDPAGGGARTQYF
TRBD1,14,-,TRBJ2-7,TRBV6-2/TRBV6-3,TGTGCCAGCAGTTACCCGAACGGACAGGACGAGCAGTACTTC,CASSYPNGQDEQYF
-,15,-,TRBJ2-4,TRBV25-1,TGTGCCAGCAGTCCCCTGGAGGGTTCGGGAAACATTCAGTACTTC,CASSPLEGSGNIQYF
-,13,once,TRBJ1-5,TRBV19,TGTGCCAGTAGTATACGAGGCAATCAGCCCCAGCATTTT,CASSIRGNQPQHF
-,14,-,TRBJ1-3,TRBV19,TGTGCCAGTACCGAGCTCACCTCTGGAAACACCATATATTTT,CASTELTSGNTIYF
-,13,-,TRBJ1-1,TRBV19,TGTGCCAGTAGGCGGGGGGTGAACACTGAAGCTTTCTTT,CASRRGVNTEAFF
-,14,-,TRBJ2-1,TRBV5-1,TGCGCCAGCAGCTTGGTTGGGGTAGTGGCTGAGCAGTTCTTC,CASSLVGVVAEQFF
-,15,-,TRBJ1-4,TRBV19,TGTGCCAGTAGCCGTGACGACAGGACTAATGAAAAACTGTTTTTT,CASSRDDRTNEKLFF
TRBD1,11,-,TRBJ1-2,TRBV30,TGTGCCTCCACAGGGGTCTATGGCTACACCTTC,CASTGVYGYTF
-,11,-,TRBJ2-2,TRBV10-1,TGCGCCAGCAGGGGAACCGGGGAGCTGTTTTTT,CASRGTGELFF
TRBD1,16,-,TRBJ1-6,TRBV3-1/TRBV3-2,TGTGCCAGCAGCCAAGATGGACAGGGCTCCAATTCACCCCTCCACTTT,CASSQDGQGSNSPLHF
TRBD1,19,-,TRBJ1-3,TRBV6-6,TGTGCCAGCAGCTCCCGGACAGGGATGGGTGAAAAGGCTGGAAACACCATATATTTT,CASSSRTGMGEKAGNTIYF
-,14,-,TRBJ2-7,TRBV4-3,TGCGCCAGCAGCCCGACCCGATTCTACTACGAGCAGTACTTC,CASSPTRFYYEQYF
-,15,-,TRBJ1-5,TRBV5-4,TGTGCCAGCAGCTTGGGAACGACAGATAATCAGCCCCAGCATTTT,CASSLGTTDNQPQHF
-,15,-,TRBJ2-1,TRBV6-2/TRBV6-3,TGTGCCAGCAGTTACTCGATGGCGTTTAGCAATGAGCAGTTCTTC,CASSYSMAFSNEQFF
-,16,-,TRBJ1-5,TRBV5-1,TGCGCCAGCAGCCCGGCCGGGCTAGCTTTCAATCAGCCCCAGCATTTT,CASSPAGLAFNQPQHF
TRBD1,14,-,TRBJ1-1,TRBV27,TGTGCCAGCAGTAGGACAGGGGGAGGGACTGAAGCTTTCTTT,CASSRTGGGTEAFF
TRBD1,18,once,TRBJ1-1,TRBV19,TGTGCCAGTAGTATAGAAGGAGGGGGCGCATGGGTGAACACTGAAGCTTTCTTT,CASSIEGGGAWVNTEAFF
-,15,-,TRBJ2-7,TRBV28,TGTGCCAGCAGTTTTGGGGGGTCCTCTTCCTACGAGCAGTACTTC,CASSFGGSSSYEQYF
-,13,-,TRBJ2-6,TRBV30,TGTGCCTGGAGTGTACATGGGGCCAACGTCCTGACTTTC,CAWSVHGANVLTF